This T cell receptor beta chain was observed in a study of PD-1 blockade in classical Hodgkin lymphoma. Regarding the study as a whole: Nivolumab starters within 1 year of ASCT were excluded. A significant rise in TCR diversity by C4D1 was seen for CD4+ but not CD8+ cells.

Per the germline V gene, CDR1 is SGHRS and CDR2 is YFSETQ. Trimming took 0 bases from V and 8 from J; bases not matched to a gene: 8. This CDR3 has 16 residues. Sequencing used immunoSEQ multiplex PCR; TCRdb keeps in-frame clones, though not all of them. The table has under 7,500 clones, 86% seen once. Each patient experienced a relapse that followed autologous stem cell transplantation, and brentuximab vedotin exposure varied. Patients' outcomes at their best amounted to complete response, partial response or progressive disease. In regard to this clone: Its specificity is unknown.

Sequencing was performed on peripheral blood mononuclear cells (PBMCs), taken before the second cycle of nivolumab. This TCR was recovered from a human donor with classical Hodgkin lymphoma. The rearrangement uses TRBV5-1 and TRBJ2-2, with 9 bases that match TRBD2. The CDR3: CASSLGSASGAGELFF. In DNA form, the CDR3 reads TGCGCCAGCAGCTTGGGCTCGGCTAGCGGGGCTGGGGAGCTGTTTTTT. The full variable domain, rest sourced from reference TRBV5-1 and TRBJ2-2, is KAGVTQTPRYLIKTRGQQVTLSCSPISGHRSVSWYQQTPGQGLQFLFEYFSETQRNKGNFPGRFSGRQFSNSRSEMNVSTLELGDSALYLCASSLGSASGAGELFFGEGSRLTVL.